This T cell receptor beta chain was recorded in a study of T cell repertoires in cytomegalovirus infection (dated by TCRdb to the late 2010s). For the study in its entirety: Because public TCR beta signatures pointed to carriage of CMV infection together with the matching HLA type, the HLA type of each donor mattered for the analysis. The study at large found these results: The ex vivo response was dominated by HLA-C-restricted CMV-specific TCR beta clonotypes, which also provided the single most frequent clonotype in two of eight donors. Cumulative frequency of public TCR beta family members discriminated carriers of CMV infection plus the relevant HLA type in this cohort and an independent 352-donor cohort.

In regard to this clonotype: Which antigen it targets is not known. Base qualities are not recorded, but no much larger clone differs from it by a single base.

The listed sequencing device is Illumina HiSeq 1500. Clones were called with MiXCR by TCRdb after fastp trimmed the public reads at Q25, and only in-frame beta chains were retained. Identical CDR3 proteins give one entry, which carries the most common genes and DNA. The sample contains about 60,000 distinct CDR3 sequences, 33% of them found a single time. The leading ten clones occupy around three quarters of the sample. This TCR came from a human donor in good health (CMV status not recorded). Some clones in this sample may be carry-over from other donors' samples. The sequenced sample consisted of PBMCs, sequenced either directly or after in vitro stimulation (not recorded which).

This receptor carries the CDR3 CASSAGQGWTATNQPQHF. Here is the DNA: TGTGCCAGCAGTGCGGGACAGGGGTGGACGGCGACCAATCAGCCCCAGCATTTT. The chain was built from TRBV6-8 and TRBJ1-5, with 10 bases aligning to TRBD1. The CDR3 holds 18 amino acids from the cysteine to the phenylalanine. Just CDR3 DNA is preserved here, 54 bases in frame from base 1. The germline V gene specifies MNHGY as CDR1 and SAAAGT as CDR2. After removal of 5 bases from V and 3 bases from J, the junction retains 13 bases not matched to a gene.